These 27 T cell receptor beta chains were sequenced from one sample in a study of shared clonotypes between healthy human individuals. Naive CD8 cells comprised CD45RO-negative, CCR7-positively selected cells, excluding terminally differentiated effector memory CD45RA+ cells. TCRdb keeps only in-frame clones here, not all; method: immunoSEQ multiplex PCR. Counted here are about 820,000 clones, around 93% occurring once; the ten biggest clones make up around 24%. The sequenced sample was naive CD8+ T cells sorted from blood. Receptor source: a man aged 25 to 40 in good health.

This sequence joins TRBV27 and TRBJ2-6, with TRBD1 identical over 7 bases. CDR1 and CDR2 (germline): MNHEY, SMNVEV (reference sequence). This CDR3 region has 16 residues. V lost 5 bases and J lost 0; bases outside the gene matches: 4. The CDR3 spells CASSQGQDSGANVLTF. The CDR3 DNA reads TGTGCCAGCAGTCAAGGACAGGACTCTGGGGCCAACGTCCTGACTTTC.

J is TRBJ2-3 and V is TRBV2; D not resolved. V was clipped by 7 bases and J by 7 bases, with 6 bases between them. The germline gives CDR1 SNHLY, CDR2 FYNNEI. This CDR3 contains 10 residues. The DNA of the CDR3 is TGTGCCAGCATAGGGTATACGCAGTATTTT. Protein product: CASIGYTQYF.

V gene TRBV29-1 combines with J gene TRBJ2-1, with 11 bases lining up with TRBD2. The CDR3 spans 12 residues. J was trimmed by 9 bases and V by 6 bases; bases with no gene match: 4. Germline V gene sequence: CDR1 SQVTM, CDR2 ANQGSEA. Here the CDR3 DNA reads TGCAGCGTCGGGACTAGCGGTACTGAGCAGTTCTTC. Its translation: CSVGTSGTEQFF.

The rearrangement joins TRBV11-2 to TRBJ2-3, with TRBD2 as a possible D gene (6 bases). This CDR3 region has 15 residues. Trimming pared 4 bases from V and 6 bases from J, leaving 17 bases between. The germline gives CDR1 SGHAT, CDR2 FQNNGV. The DNA of the CDR3 is TGTGCCAGCAGCTCGACCGGGACTTCCGGCGATACGCAGTATTTT. It translates to CASSSTGTSGDTQYF.

The chain uses TRBV6-6 and TRBJ1-5; D call uncertain. V was trimmed by 8 bases and J by 7 bases, leaving 6 bases between them. The germline V gene has CDR1 MNHNY and CDR2 SVGAGI (reference sequence). The CDR3 covers 10 residues. CDR3 sequence reads: CASDIQPQHF. DNA for the CDR3: TGTGCCAGCGATATCCAGCCCCAGCATTTT.

This chain joins TRBV10-3 and TRBJ1-2, with 9 bases that match TRBD1. J was trimmed by 4 bases and V by 0 bases; bases with no gene match: 9. Germline CDR1 is ENHRY and CDR2 is SYGVKD. The CDR3 sequence is 17 residues long. The DNA of the CDR3 is TGTGCCATCAGTGAGTCAGAGGGGACAGGGTACAGCTATGGCTACACCTTC. As protein: CAISESEGTGYSYGYTF.

The chain is built from TRBV7-9 and TRBJ2-1, with unresolved D. CDR3 length: 11 amino acids. The V and J ends lost 8 bases and 4 bases respectively, with 6 bases between them. CDR1 SEHNR and CDR2 FQNEAQ come from the germline V gene (reference sequence). Here the CDR3 DNA reads TGTGCCAGCGAAGTTTACAATGAGCAGTTCTTC. Amino acid sequence: CASEVYNEQFF.

J is TRBJ2-1 and V is TRBV12-5; TRBD2 aligns across 10 bases. V gave up 4 bases and J gave up 4 bases; unmatched junction bases: 1. This CDR3 comprises 14 residues. The germline V gene has CDR1 LGHNT and CDR2 FRNRAP. Here the CDR3 reads CASGSSGGYNEQFF. The CDR3 DNA sequence: TGTGCTAGTGGTTCTAGCGGGGGTTACAATGAGCAGTTCTTC.

CDR3 in amino acids: CASTGLSYNEQFF. CDR3 nucleotides: TGTGCCAGTACAGGTCTTTCCTACAATGAGCAGTTCTTC. The rearrangement links TRBV6-5 to TRBJ2-1, with D perhaps matching TRBD1 (5 bases). Trimming cost V 9 bases and J 1 base, with 10 bases left between them. Germline V lookup: CDR1 MNHEY, CDR2 SVGAGI. The CDR3 has 13 residues.

The sample holds one count of this clone. The chain uses TRBV6-5 and TRBJ2-7; D gene unclear. This CDR3 region has 15 residues. The germline gives CDR1 MNHEY, CDR2 SVGAGI. Deletions cut 0 bases from V and 0 bases from J, with 9 bases between. CDR3 loop: CASSYSGSVSYEQYF. For the CDR3, the DNA is TGTGCCAGCAGTTACTCCGGTTCGGTCTCCTACGAGCAGTACTTC.

This chain links TRBV6-5 with TRBJ2-2, with no clear D. This CDR3 comprises 12 residues. The V and J ends lost 6 bases and 5 bases respectively, with 7 bases between them. Per germline, CDR1 MNHEY and CDR2 SVGAGI. The CDR3 is CASSPRTGELFF. As DNA, the CDR3 is TGTGCCAGCAGCCCAAGAACCGGGGAGCTGTTTTTT.

The chain combines TRBV7-9 with TRBJ2-1, with D perhaps TRBD1 (6 bases). Germline CDR1 is SEHNR and CDR2 is FQNEAQ (reference sequence). V gave up 1 base and J gave up 3 bases, with 13 bases separating them. The CDR3 has 16 residues. In nucleotides, the CDR3 is TGTGCCAGCAGCTTAGTAGTTTCAGGGGTCTACAATGAGCAGTTCTTC. It yields the protein CASSLVVSGVYNEQFF.

This clone has only one observation. The gene calls are TRBV7-9 and TRBJ2-2; 10 bases align to TRBD2. Germline assignment: CDR1 SEHNR and CDR2 FQNEAQ (reference sequence). V gave up 5 bases and J gave up 1 base; unmatched junction bases: 7. This CDR3 comprises 17 residues. The CDR3 DNA reads as TGTGCCAGCAGCCCTTTTTTAGCGGGAGGGAACACCGGGGAGCTGTTTTTT. The encoded protein is CASSPFLAGGNTGELFF.

The rearrangement links TRBV13 to TRBJ2-1; 8 bases match TRBD2. With V trimmed by 3 bases and J by 9 bases, 7 bases remained unmatched. This CDR3 region has 14 residues. Germline lookup yields CDR1 PRHDT and CDR2 FYEKMQ (reference sequence). The CDR3: CASSFGRAVSEQFF. CDR3 coding DNA: TGTGCCAGCAGCTTCGGGAGGGCCGTGAGTGAGCAGTTCTTC.

On this clone itself: Other DNA sequences in this sample translate to the same CDR3. This chain uses TRBV5-6 with TRBJ1-1, with unresolved D. The CDR3 loop spans 13 amino acids. Germline V lookup: CDR1 SGHDT, CDR2 YYEEEE. The V gene lost 0 bases and the J gene lost 1 base, with 4 bases spanning the gap. CDR3 region: CASSLGGNTEAFF. In nucleotides, the CDR3 is TGTGCCAGCAGCTTGGGAGGGAACACTGAAGCTTTCTTT.

The chain uses TRBV7-9 and TRBJ1-2, with a possible D match to TRBD1 (6 bases). CDR1 is SEHNR, CDR2 FQNEAQ, per germline (reference sequence). This CDR3 is 15 amino acids long. V was clipped by 6 bases and J by 3 bases, with 17 bases between them. The DNA for the CDR3 is TGTGCCAGCAGTCATTTGACAGGACACCACTATGGCTACACCTTC. Translation: CASSHLTGHHYGYTF.

The rearrangement uses TRBV5-1 and TRBJ2-2; weak D call: TRBD2 (5 bases). The germline CDR1 and CDR2 sequences are SGHRS and YFSETQ. V was shortened by 2 bases and J by 1 base, with 9 bases between the two germline ends. This CDR3 has 15 amino acids. CDR3: CASSFGLENTGELFF. CDR3 bases: TGCGCCAGCAGCTTCGGACTGGAGAACACCGGGGAGCTGTTTTTT.

This rearrangement joins TRBV25-1 to TRBJ2-7; 12 bases are a match to TRBD1. The trim removed 0 bases at V and 2 bases at J, leaving 2 bases unmatched. This CDR3 is 16 amino acids long. Per the germline V gene, CDR1 is MGHDK and CDR2 is SYGVNS. CDR3 nucleotide sequence: TGTGCCAGCAGTGAATATGGGACAGGGGGCGCCTACGAGCAGTACTTC. It is translated as CASSEYGTGGAYEQYF.

V gene TRBV7-2 combines with J gene TRBJ1-3, with a tentative D call TRBD1 (6 bases). This CDR3 is 15 amino acids long. CDR1 is SGHTA and CDR2 is FQGNSA in the germline V gene. Trimming stripped 5 bases from V and 0 bases from J, with 11 bases between. The DNA of the CDR3 is TGTGCCAGCAGCCCAAGGGGGGACTCTGGAAACACCATATATTTT. It yields the protein CASSPRGDSGNTIYF.

The CDR3 DNA reads TGTGCCAGCAGTTTCTTAGGGTCGGGCACAGATACGCAGTATTTT. Translation gives CASSFLGSGTDTQYF. J is TRBJ2-3 and V is TRBV28; no definite D call. The V gene's germline CDR1 is MDHEN and CDR2 SYDVKM. Between the trimmed V and J ends, which lost 3 bases and 1 base, there was a span of 11 bases. This CDR3 spans 15 amino acids.

The chain recombines TRBV7-9 with TRBJ1-1; D call uncertain. V was shortened by 2 bases and J by 1 base, with 14 bases between the two germline ends. The CDR3 is made up of 16 amino acids. Germline V lookup: CDR1 SEHNR, CDR2 FQNEAQ (reference sequence). CDR3 region: CASSLTENFRNTEAFF. CDR3 in DNA: TGTGCCAGCAGCTTAACGGAGAATTTCAGGAACACTGAAGCTTTCTTT.

CDR3 in amino acids: CASSIGTEAFF. The CDR3, as DNA: TGTGCCAGCTCAATTGGGACAGAAGCTTTCTTT. The chain employs TRBV18 and TRBJ1-1, with D possibly matching TRBD1 (6 bases). Germline V gene sequence: CDR1 KGHSH, CDR2 LQKENI. The CDR3 consists of 11 residues. Deletions cut 5 bases from V and 8 bases from J, with 9 bases between.

This chain uses TRBV19 with TRBJ2-7; 7 bases fit TRBD1. Germline lookup yields CDR1 LNHDA and CDR2 SQIVND (reference sequence). With 5 bases clipped from V and 4 bases from J, the junction kept 11 bases outside the gene matches. The CDR3 covers 15 residues. The CDR3 is CASSPIPGQPYEQYF. Here the CDR3 DNA reads TGTGCCAGTAGTCCCATTCCGGGACAGCCATACGAGCAGTACTTC.

The chain employs TRBV2 and TRBJ2-5; 13 nucleotides line up with TRBD2. J was trimmed by 4 bases and V by 7 bases; bases with no gene match: 9. CDR1 is SNHLY and CDR2 is FYNNEI in the germline V gene. The CDR3 covers 16 residues. CDR3 sequence reads: CASTRTSGRVRETQYF. CDR3 nucleotide sequence: TGTGCCAGCACCAGGACTAGCGGGAGAGTGCGAGAGACCCAGTACTTC. Looking up the rest from reference TRBV2 and TRBJ2-5 gives the full variable domain: EPEVTQTPSHQVTQMGQEVILRCVPISNHLYFYWYRQILGQKVEFLVSFYNNEISEKSEIFDDQFSVERPDGSNFTLKIRSTKLEDSAMYFCASTRTSGRVRETQYFGPGTRLLVL.

This clone was picked up a small number of times. The chain recombines TRBV19 with TRBJ1-5; 7 bases map to TRBD1. This CDR3 has 12 residues. CDR1 and CDR2 (germline): LNHDA, SQIVND (reference sequence). V lost 6 bases, J lost 5 bases, and 1 base stayed unmatched. The chain's CDR3 is CASRTGYQPQHF. The CDR3 nucleotides read TGTGCCAGTAGGACAGGGTATCAGCCCCAGCATTTT.

This clone came up many times. CDR3 sequence: CASSQESANTEAFF. The CDR3 bases are TGTGCCAGCAGCCAAGAATCGGCGAACACTGAAGCTTTCTTT. This chain links TRBV4-2 with TRBJ1-1; D is ambiguous. Germline V lookup: CDR1 LGHNA, CDR2 YNFKEQ. This CDR3 has 14 residues. Between the trimmed V and J ends, which lost 0 bases and 1 base, there was a span of 6 bases.

The chain links TRBV29-1 to TRBJ2-1, with D possibly called TRBD1 or TRBD2 (5 bases each). Deletions cut 1 base from V and 10 bases from J, with 17 bases between. This CDR3 has 14 residues. Germline-derived CDR1 and CDR2 are SQVTM and ANQGSEA. CDR3 bases: TGCAGCGTTGAAGGGGGGACCAACGCCAGGGAGCAGTTCTTC. Its translation: CSVEGGTNAREQFF.